The 24 T cell receptor beta chains in this list originate from one sample, sequenced in a study of molecular identifiers for immune sequencing clone quantification. MiXCR was run by TCRdb on the PCR reads, yielding one entry per CDR3 protein. This sample has tens of thousands of distinct CDR3 sequences, with about a sixth found just once. The sequenced material came from naive CD8+ T cells from blood, with Jurkat cell RNA spiked in. The subset denotes: FACS-sorted CD8+CD4-CCR7+CD45RA+ naive T cells. The receptors here all came from a human donor in good health. Some libraries in this study had Jurkat cell RNA spiked in.

The chain has TRBV11-2 and TRBJ1-1, with 7 bases lining up with TRBD1. Germline-derived CDR1 and CDR2 are SGHAT and FQNNGV. V lost 4 bases and J lost 0; bases outside the gene matches: 11. The CDR3 is 17 amino acids. The CDR3 spells CASSSAGTAIMNTEAFF. As DNA, the CDR3 is TGTGCCAGCAGCTCGGCCGGGACAGCTATTATGAACACTGAAGCTTTCTTT.

This clonotype was recorded a few times. A much larger clone differs by one base, so this may be a read error. V is TRBV5-1 and J is TRBJ2-5; no definite D call. Germline CDR1 reads SGHRS; CDR2 reads YFSETQ. The CDR3 is 13 residues long. Trimming shortened V by 6 bases and J by 7 bases, and 16 bases separated the two germline ends. As DNA, the CDR3 is TGCGCCAGCAAGGTCTTACCAGAGAGGACCCAGTACTTC. Translation gives CASKVLPERTQYF.

This clonotype came up many times. V is TRBV7-2 and J is TRBJ2-5, with TRBD1 matching 7 bases. The ends lost 2 bases at V and 3 bases at J; junction bases unmatched: 6. Germline CDR1 is SGHTA and CDR2 is FQGNSA. CDR3 length equals 15 residues. CDR3 protein: CASSLLVGTEETQYF. CDR3 nucleotide sequence: TGTGCCAGCAGCTTATTGGTAGGGACAGAAGAGACCCAGTACTTC.

The chain recombines TRBV5-1 with TRBJ2-7, with 7 positions matching TRBD1. Germline CDR1 reads SGHRS; CDR2 reads YFSETQ. The CDR3 covers 16 residues. Trimming took 0 bases from V and 7 from J; bases not matched to a gene: 13. CDR3 protein: CASSLVNPTGWGEQYF. The CDR3 bases are TGCGCCAGCAGCTTGGTTAACCCGACAGGGTGGGGAGAGCAGTACTTC.

Comments on this clonotype: This may be a read error, as it is one base from a much larger clone. V usage is TRBV27 and J usage is TRBJ2-3, with D uncertain. Germline V gene data show CDR1 as MNHEY and CDR2 as SMNVEV (reference sequence). The CDR3 contains 14 residues. V was pared by 3 bases and J by 1 base, with 8 bases between. This CDR3 is CASSFSWGTDTQYF. CDR3 nucleotides: TGTGCCAGCAGTTTTAGCTGGGGCACAGATACGCAGTATTTT.

This clonotype has at least ten counts. The chain employs TRBV19 and TRBJ1-5; the D gene is possibly TRBD1 (5 bases). The CDR3 contains 15 residues. The germline CDR1 and CDR2 sequences are LNHDA and SQIVND (reference sequence). Trimming pared 7 bases from V and 2 bases from J, leaving 15 bases between. Here the CDR3 DNA reads TGTGCCAGTAATCACCTTGGAGGGGGCAATCAGCCCCAGCATTTT. Amino acids: CASNHLGGGNQPQHF. Supplemented by reference TRBV19 and TRBJ1-5, the full variable domain reads DGGITQSPKYLFRKEGQNVTLSCEQNLNHDAMYWYRQDPGQGLRLIYYSQIVNDFQKGDIAEGYSVSREKKESFPLTVTSAQKNPTAFYLCASNHLGGGNQPQHFGDGTRLSIL.

V and J are TRBV7-9 and TRBJ1-2; no clear D gene. V shed 4 bases and J shed 1 base, with 7 bases lying between them. CDR1 and CDR2 from the germline V gene are SEHNR and FQNEAQ (reference sequence). The CDR3 sequence is 13 residues long. The CDR3 region has the DNA TGTGCCAGCAGCTCCCCTCGTAACTATGGCTACACCTTC. Residues: CASSSPRNYGYTF.

This clonotype came up a few times. Given a much more abundant clone one base away, this may be a read error. V and J are TRBV28 and TRBJ2-3, with D perhaps TRBD1 (6 bases). CDR1 is MDHEN and CDR2 is SYDVKM in the germline V gene. The CDR3 runs 14 residues. The CDR3 is CASGFIGTKDTQYF. The CDR3 DNA reads TGTGCCAGCGGTTTTATCGGGACAAAAGATACGCAGTATTTT. Drawing the rest from reference TRBV28 and TRBJ2-3, the complete variable domain is DVKVTQSSRYLVKRTGEKVFLECVQDMDHENMFWYRQDPGLGLRLIYFSYDVKMKEKGDIPEGYSVSREKKERFSLILESASTNQTSMYLCASGFIGTKDTQYFGPGTRLTVL.

This clonotype was seen at least ten times. The J gene is TRBJ2-5, the V gene TRBV7-2; D is possibly TRBD1 or TRBD2 (5 bases each). This CDR3 is built from 15 residues. V lost 5 bases to trimming and J lost 2 bases, with 15 bases between them. The germline CDR1 and CDR2 sequences are SGHTA and FQGNSA. The CDR3 reads CASSLNGTDQETQYF. CDR3 nucleotides: TGTGCCAGCAGCCTTAACGGGACCGATCAAGAGACCCAGTACTTC.

Concerning this clonotype: A clone one base away is much larger, so this may be a read error. The V call is TRBV7-9, the J call TRBJ2-1; 7 positions match TRBD2. The CDR3 sequence is 16 residues long. The ends lost 5 bases at V and 12 bases at J; junction bases unmatched: 19. Germline CDR1 is SEHNR and CDR2 is FQNEAQ (reference sequence). The CDR3 sequence is CASSGEVREGRERQFF. In DNA, the CDR3 is TGTGCCAGCAGCGGCGAGGTAAGGGAGGGGCGGGAGAGGCAGTTCTTC.

This clonotype has a handful of counts. The gene calls are TRBV20-1 and TRBJ2-2, with 9 nucleotides matching TRBD1. Trimming at V came to 3 bases and at J to 5 bases, leaving 4 bases not matched to a gene. The CDR3 extends over 14 amino acids. The germline gives CDR1 DFQATT, CDR2 SNEGSKA (reference sequence). As DNA, the CDR3 is TGCAGTGCTAGGACAGGGGGTTTTACCGGGGAGCTGTTTTTT. As protein: CSARTGGFTGELFF.

This clonotype was recorded at least ten times. J is TRBJ2-7 and V is TRBV5-5; TRBD1 matches 7 bases. The germline V gene encodes CDR1 SGHKS and CDR2 YYEKEE (reference sequence). The CDR3 covers 15 residues. V shed 6 bases and J 3 bases; nucleotides not matched to a gene: 12. The CDR3 loop is CASTSSPGQFYEQYF. CDR3 bases: TGTGCCAGCACCTCCAGTCCGGGACAGTTCTACGAGCAGTACTTC.

This chain joins TRBV7-9 and TRBJ2-1, with 8 bases identical to TRBD2. Germline lookup yields CDR1 SEHNR and CDR2 FQNEAQ (reference sequence). J lost 4 bases, V lost 5 bases, and 10 bases had no gene match. CDR3 size: 16 residues. CDR3 loop: CASSPSQAGEYNEQFF. CDR3 DNA sequence: TGTGCCAGCAGCCCCTCTCAAGCGGGAGAGTACAATGAGCAGTTCTTC. The full variable domain, with the rest looked up from reference TRBV7-9 and TRBJ2-1, is DTGVSQNPRHKITKRGQNVTFRCDPISEHNRLYWYRQTLGQGPEFLTYFQNEAQLEKSRLLSDRFSAERPKGSFSTLEIQRTEQGDSAMYLCASSPSQAGEYNEQFFGPGTRLTVL.

This clonotype was detected many times. The rearrangement joins TRBV6-5 to TRBJ2-1; TRBD2 might be the D (6 bases). The V and J ends lost 3 bases and 8 bases respectively, with 20 bases between them. The germline gives CDR1 MNHEY, CDR2 SVGAGI. This CDR3 has 16 amino acids. The CDR3 nucleotides read TGTGCCAGCAGTTATCGCATAGCGGAGGCTGCCGATGAGCAGTTCTTC. This translates into CASSYRIAEAADEQFF.

This clonotype was observed a few times. The V and J genes are TRBV3-1 and TRBJ1-1; a weak D match, TRBD1 (6 bases). V was pared by 4 bases and J by 6 bases, with 18 bases between. CDR3 length: 15 amino acids. The germline V gene has CDR1 LGHDT and CDR2 YNNKEL (reference sequence). The CDR3 coding sequence is TGTGCCAGCAGCCCCTGGGGACAAGGCTTTTCTGAAGCTTTCTTT. Residues: CASSPWGQGFSEAFF.

This clonotype was recorded many times. V gene TRBV7-8 combines with J gene TRBJ2-3; no definite D call. This CDR3 is built from 17 residues. CDR1 and CDR2 (germline): SGHVS, FQNEAQ. The V end was cut by 6 bases, the J end by 0 bases, with 19 bases between. CDR3 in DNA: TGTGCCAGCAGTTCCCCCGGGCAGAGTACTAGCACAGATACGCAGTATTTT. Protein product: CASSSPGQSTSTDTQYF. Filled out from reference TRBV7-8 and TRBJ2-3, the complete variable domain reads GAGVSQSPRYKVAKRGQDVALRCDPISGHVSLFWYQQALGQGPEFLTYFQNEAQLDKSGLPSDRFFAERPEGSVSTLKIQRTQQEDSAVYLCASSSPGQSTSTDTQYFGPGTRLTVL.

On this clonotype itself: A read error is possible here, since a much larger clone lies one base away. Here the CDR3 omits its conserved ending phenylalanine or tryptophan, so a read error is the likely source. This sequence joins TRBV11-2 and TRBJ2-1; D gene ambiguous. Germline CDR1 reads SGHAT; CDR2 reads FQNNGV. Between the trimmed V and J ends, which lost 6 bases and 5 bases, there was a span of 14 bases. The CDR3 spans 14 residues. For the CDR3, the DNA is TGTGCCAGCAGTGTTATAACTGGTGACAATGAGCAGTTCCTC. Its translation: CASSVITGDNEQFL.

In its sample, this clonotype was seen once. With a much larger clone just one base away, this may be a read error. CDR3 sequence reads: CASWGGGNPPQHF. The CDR3 DNA follows: TGTGCCAGCTGGGGAGGGGGCAATCCGCCCCAGCATTTT. V gene TRBV28 combines with J gene TRBJ1-5; TRBD1 matches at 7 bases. Looked up from germline, CDR1 is MDHEN and CDR2 is SYDVKM. The CDR3 covers 13 residues.

The table lists this clonotype with many counts. The CDR3 protein is CASSEPGTSGPEVQYF. CDR3 nucleotides: TGTGCCAGCAGTGAGCCCGGGACTAGCGGGCCGGAGGTCCAGTACTTC. V and J are TRBV6-5 and TRBJ2-5; 12 bases map to TRBD2. With 5 bases clipped from V and 10 bases from J, the junction kept 14 bases outside the gene matches. Germline CDR1 is MNHEY and CDR2 is SVGAGI. This CDR3 contains 16 residues.

This clonotype occurred many times. The chain uses TRBV28 and TRBJ1-6; the D gene is possibly TRBD1 (5 bases). V was cut by 3 bases and J by 4 bases, with 10 bases left in between. The CDR3 spans 15 residues. Germline CDR1 reads MDHEN; CDR2 reads SYDVKM. CDR3 sequence reads: CASSFSPGYNSPLHF. The CDR3 region has the DNA TGTGCCAGCAGTTTCTCACCAGGGTATAATTCACCCCTCCACTTT.

This chain uses TRBV7-9 with TRBJ1-1, with no clear D. From germline, CDR1 is SEHNR and CDR2 FQNEAQ (reference sequence). V shed 5 bases and J shed 3 bases, with 16 bases lying between them. The CDR3 totals 15 residues. The CDR3 sequence is CASSPPPFGDTEAFF. As DNA, the CDR3 is TGTGCCAGCAGCCCTCCCCCCTTTGGGGACACTGAAGCTTTCTTT.

As to this clonotype: A much larger clone lies one base from this, so it may be a read error. This chain connects TRBV7-9 to TRBJ1-1, with D hard to call. Trimming took off 5 bases at V and 11 bases at J, with 15 bases between the two ends. The CDR3 totals 12 residues. In germline, CDR1 is SEHNR, CDR2 FQNEAQ (reference sequence). DNA for the CDR3: TGTGCCAGCAGCGTAGGATTACAAGGGGCTTTCTTT. Translating gives CASSVGLQGAFF.

This clonotype was observed at least ten times. The chain has TRBV20-1 and TRBJ2-3; D may be TRBD1 (5 bases). Looked up from germline, CDR1 is DFQATT and CDR2 is SNEGSKA (reference sequence). The CDR3 is 13 residues long. Trimming took off 7 bases at V and 3 bases at J, with 14 bases between the two ends. The CDR3 DNA sequence: TGCAGTGGAACGACAGAAAAAACAGATACGCAGTATTTT. Protein: CSGTTEKTDTQYF.

This clonotype occurred many times. The chain couples TRBV4-2 to TRBJ2-7; 11 bases are a match to TRBD2. CDR3 length: 15 residues. Germline trimming cut 0 bases from V and 7 bases from J; bases unmatched to any gene: 5. Germline CDR1 reads LGHNA; CDR2 reads YNFKEQ. The CDR3 DNA sequence: TGTGCCAGCAGCCAAGATAGCGGGAGGGCGGGTGAGCAGTACTTC. It specifies CASSQDSGRAGEQYF.